The 30 T cell receptor beta chains in this list originate from one sample, sequenced in a study of T cell responses to AZD1222 COVID-19 vaccine. Measured with immunoSEQ multiplex PCR; TCRdb has only the in-frame clones, and not every one. The table records 95,000 to 120,000 clones, 88% of them present only once. The sample in question was peripheral blood, obtained 28 days after the second AZD1222 dose. The receptors shown here come from an adult who received the AZD1222 COVID-19 vaccine.

Details on this clone: Within the sample, other DNA sequences also encode this same CDR3. The chain carries TRBV19 and TRBJ1-4, with TRBD1 matching 7 bases. Germline V gives CDR1 LNHDA, CDR2 SQIVND (reference sequence). The CDR3 is made up of 13 amino acids. Germline trimming cut 7 bases from V and 5 bases from J; bases unmatched to any gene: 4. The CDR3 DNA reads TGTGCCAGTAAAGGGACAGAAAATGAAAAACTGTTTTTT. This sequence encodes CASKGTENEKLFF. Variable domain in full (rest from reference TRBV19 and TRBJ1-4): DGGITQSPKYLFRKEGQNVTLSCEQNLNHDAMYWYRQDPGQGLRLIYYSQIVNDFQKGDIAEGYSVSREKKESFPLTVTSAQKNPTAFYLCASKGTENEKLFFGSGTQLSVL.

The chain recombines TRBV18 with TRBJ2-5; 8 bases map to TRBD1. Trimming at V came to 0 bases and at J to 5 bases, leaving 11 bases not matched to a gene. Germline CDR1 KGHSH, CDR2 LQKENI. This CDR3 comprises 17 residues. The DNA for the CDR3 is TGTGCCAGCTCACCACCGTGGATCGACAGGGGCGACGAGACCCAGTACTTC. Residues: CASSPPWIDRGDETQYF.

This chain joins TRBV6-5 and TRBJ1-6, with a possible D match to TRBD1 (5 bases). Germline V gene sequence: CDR1 MNHEY, CDR2 SVGAGI. V was trimmed by 10 bases and J by 10 bases, leaving 20 bases between them. CDR3 length: 14 residues. The CDR3 region has the DNA TGTGCCACCCGGATCAACCAGGGCATCTCACCCCTCCACTTT. Amino acid sequence: CATRINQGISPLHF.

This chain connects TRBV7-2 to TRBJ2-5; no reliable D call. There are 13 residues in the CDR3. Germline V gene sequence: CDR1 SGHTA, CDR2 FQGNSA. Trimming shortened V by 5 bases and J by 0 bases, and 7 bases separated the two germline ends. The chain's CDR3 is CASSQTYQETQYF. The CDR3 DNA is TGTGCCAGCAGCCAAACGTACCAAGAGACCCAGTACTTC.

The chain carries TRBV7-9 and TRBJ2-1; 9 bases map to TRBD1. V lost 5 bases and J lost 3; bases outside the gene matches: 5. The CDR3 covers 15 residues. Germline assignment: CDR1 SEHNR and CDR2 FQNEAQ (reference sequence). Here the CDR3 reads CASSAGTGSYNEQFF. As DNA, the CDR3 is TGTGCCAGCAGCGCCGGGACAGGGAGCTACAATGAGCAGTTCTTC.

This clone was counted once. The rearrangement links TRBV2 to TRBJ1-2; D remains unclear. Germline CDR1 SNHLY, CDR2 FYNNEI. V dropped 1 base and J dropped 8 bases, with 5 bases sitting between them. The CDR3 is made up of 11 amino acids. The CDR3 bases are TGTGCCAGCAGTGAAGTGAGCGGCTACACCTTC. Its protein is CASSEVSGYTF.

V and J are TRBV27 and TRBJ2-3, with 7 nucleotides matching TRBD2. The junction had 8 bases not matched to a gene; V was cut back by 5 bases and J by 6 bases. There are 14 residues in the CDR3. Looked up from germline, CDR1 is MNHEY and CDR2 is SMNVEV (reference sequence). The CDR3 bases are TGTGCCAGCAGTCCTGTGACTAGCTCCGATACGCAGTATTTT. Translation gives CASSPVTSSDTQYF.

V is TRBV7-9 and J is TRBJ2-7, with D possibly being TRBD1 or TRBD2 (6 bases each). V lost 5 bases and J lost 2, with 13 bases in between. The CDR3 consists of 14 residues. The germline V gene has CDR1 SEHNR and CDR2 FQNEAQ (reference sequence). The CDR3 coding sequence is TGTGCCAGCAGCGGGGGGACAAGTACCTACGAGCAGTACTTC. Protein: CASSGGTSTYEQYF.

V usage is TRBV29-1 and J usage is TRBJ2-7, with TRBD1 as a possible D gene (6 bases). From germline, CDR1 is SQVTM and CDR2 ANQGSEA. V was pared by 6 bases and J by 4 bases, with 19 bases between. This CDR3 is 14 amino acids long. The CDR3, as DNA: TGCAGCGTCCCTTCCCGGGACACGGGATACGAGCAGTACTTC. It encodes CSVPSRDTGYEQYF.

The rearrangement links TRBV2 to TRBJ2-7; no clear D. Germline CDR1 and CDR2: SNHLY and FYNNEI. V shed 4 bases and J shed 3 bases, with 4 bases lying between them. This CDR3 is 11 amino acids long. The CDR3 nucleotides read TGTGCCAGCAGTGGGCTCTACGAGCAGTACTTC. Protein: CASSGLYEQYF. The full variable domain, completed using reference TRBV2 and TRBJ2-7, is EPEVTQTPSHQVTQMGQEVILRCVPISNHLYFYWYRQILGQKVEFLVSFYNNEISEKSEIFDDQFSVERPDGSNFTLKIRSTKLEDSAMYFCASSGLYEQYFGPGTRLTVT.

The chain employs TRBV10-3 and TRBJ1-5, with D possibly matching TRBD1 (5 bases). The germline V and J ends were trimmed by 3 bases and 3 bases, with 9 bases remaining between them. The germline CDR1 and CDR2 sequences are ENHRY and SYGVKD. The CDR3 consists of 14 residues. CDR3 in amino acids: CAISESGINQPQHF. CDR3 bases: TGTGCCATCAGTGAATCAGGGATCAATCAGCCCCAGCATTTT.

The chain combines TRBV7-3 with TRBJ1-6, with D hard to call. Per the germline V gene, CDR1 is SGHTA and CDR2 is FQGTGA. The CDR3 has 14 amino acids. The V and J ends lost 11 bases and 8 bases respectively, with 19 bases between them. CDR3 DNA sequence: TGTGCCTTGGGGTCTGGGGTTCCGGATTCACCCCTCCACTTT. It is translated as CALGSGVPDSPLHF.

The rearrangement uses TRBV5-1 and TRBJ2-2, with no clear D. The CDR3 runs 14 residues. Trimming stripped 5 bases from V and 0 bases from J, with 8 bases between. CDR1 SGHRS and CDR2 YFSETQ come from the germline V gene. The CDR3 bases are TGCGCCAGCAGGGAATTATCGAACACCGGGGAGCTGTTTTTT. It codes for CASRELSNTGELFF.

The chain employs TRBV7-3 and TRBJ2-1, with 10 nucleotides matching TRBD2. The V gene's germline CDR1 is SGHTA and CDR2 FQGTGA. The CDR3 length is 16 residues. After removal of 4 bases from V and 4 bases from J, the junction contained 7 bases not matched to a gene. CDR3 in amino acids: CASSSSAGGPYNEQFF. CDR3 coding DNA: TGTGCCAGCAGCTCATCAGCGGGGGGGCCGTACAATGAGCAGTTCTTC.

J is TRBJ2-2 and V is TRBV6-5, with D unresolved. Germline V gives CDR1 MNHEY, CDR2 SVGAGI. This CDR3 comprises 13 residues. Between the trimmed V and J ends, which lost 7 bases and 6 bases, there was a span of 12 bases. The CDR3 loop reads CASTWFEAGELFF. CDR3 bases: TGTGCCAGCACGTGGTTCGAGGCCGGGGAGCTGTTTTTT.

This chain links TRBV5-1 with TRBJ1-1, with D perhaps TRBD1 (5 bases). V was trimmed by 0 bases and J by 6 bases, leaving 21 bases between them. The CDR3 is 17 residues long. From germline, CDR1 is SGHRS and CDR2 YFSETQ. CDR3: CASSLVRSRGAYAEAFF. The CDR3 nucleotides are TGCGCCAGCAGCTTGGTGCGTTCGAGGGGTGCCTACGCTGAAGCTTTCTTT.

This sequence joins TRBV5-4 and TRBJ1-2; no clear D. The germline V and J ends were trimmed by 3 bases and 3 bases, with 12 bases remaining between them. This CDR3 is 14 amino acids long. The V gene's germline CDR1 is SGHNT and CDR2 YYREEE (reference sequence). The CDR3 loop is CASSSTPADYGYTF. The CDR3 DNA reads TGTGCCAGCAGCTCGACACCCGCGGACTATGGCTACACCTTC.

The chain carries TRBV10-3 and TRBJ1-4; 7 bases map to TRBD1. The V and J ends lost 3 bases and 8 bases, in that order; junction bases with no gene match: 3. Germline-derived CDR1 and CDR2 are ENHRY and SYGVKD. The CDR3 length is 13 residues. The CDR3 reads CAISETRGEKLFF. In DNA, the CDR3 is TGTGCCATCAGTGAAACCAGGGGGGAAAAACTGTTTTTT.

V is TRBV6-5 and J is TRBJ2-7; D not certain. Germline V lookup: CDR1 MNHEY, CDR2 SVGAGI. The CDR3 is made up of 15 amino acids. V lost 2 bases, J lost 2 bases, and 13 bases lay in between. CDR3 sequence (DNA): TGTGCCAGCAGTTACGGGATAGACGGTCCCTACGAGCAGTACTTC. Translated: CASSYGIDGPYEQYF.

This clone was seen more than once but under ten times. The rearrangement joins TRBV2 to TRBJ2-5; no definite D call. The CDR3 runs 13 residues. V was clipped by 3 bases and J by 5 bases, with 10 bases between them. Germline CDR1 reads SNHLY; CDR2 reads FYNNEI. CDR3: CASSELNRETQYF. The CDR3 DNA follows: TGTGCCAGCAGTGAGCTCAACCGGGAGACCCAGTACTTC.

This sequence joins TRBV14 and TRBJ1-1, with D maybe TRBD1 (5 bases). CDR3 length equals 15 residues. Germline CDR1 and CDR2: SGHDN and FVKESK. V was cut by 4 bases and J by 5 bases, with 17 bases left in between. As DNA, the CDR3 is TGTGCCAGCAGCCCCTGGGGGGGAACGGGGACTGAAGCTTTCTTT. Amino acid sequence: CASSPWGGTGTEAFF.

In its sample, this clone was seen a few times. J is TRBJ1-5 and V is TRBV12-3 or TRBV12-4, with D maybe TRBD1 (5 bases). This CDR3 is 12 amino acids long. V lost 4 bases and J lost 9, with 10 bases in between. The CDR3 region has the DNA TGTGCCAGCAGTTACGGGGGATGGCCCCAGCATTTT. It codes for CASSYGGWPQHF.

This clone came up once. This chain connects TRBV7-8 to TRBJ2-5; TRBD1 matches at 10 bases. The ends lost 4 bases at V and 5 bases at J; junction bases unmatched: 7. CDR1 and CDR2 from the germline V gene are SGHVS and FQNEAQ. The CDR3 spans 15 residues. Here the CDR3 reads CASSYTPGQGETQYF. The DNA for the CDR3 is TGTGCCAGCAGCTACACGCCGGGACAGGGGGAGACCCAGTACTTC.

The V and J genes are TRBV2 and TRBJ1-1; a possible D gene is TRBD1 (5 bases). The ends were cut back, 6 bases at V and 7 bases at J, with 15 bases in the middle. The CDR3 is 13 amino acids. The germline gives CDR1 SNHLY, CDR2 FYNNEI. The CDR3 DNA reads as TGTGCCAGCAGGAGGGTAGGGGCCGGTGAAGCTTTCTTT. This codes for CASRRVGAGEAFF.

The CDR3 region is CSVDRDGYTF. The CDR3, as DNA: TGCAGCGTTGACAGGGACGGCTACACCTTC. This rearrangement joins TRBV29-1 to TRBJ1-2; D may be TRBD1 (5 bases). Germline V gives CDR1 SQVTM, CDR2 ANQGSEA. The CDR3 extends over 10 amino acids. Trimming cost V 3 bases and J 8 bases, with 7 bases left between them.

The gene calls are TRBV2 and TRBJ1-2; D gene unclear. The CDR3 loop spans 15 amino acids. V was cut by 3 bases and J by 4 bases, with 15 bases left in between. Germline V gene sequence: CDR1 SNHLY, CDR2 FYNNEI. CDR3: CASSDMAQLVYGYTF. DNA for the CDR3: TGTGCCAGCAGTGATATGGCACAGCTGGTCTATGGCTACACCTTC. Supplemented by reference TRBV2 and TRBJ1-2, the full variable domain reads EPEVTQTPSHQVTQMGQEVILRCVPISNHLYFYWYRQILGQKVEFLVSFYNNEISEKSEIFDDQFSVERPDGSNFTLKIRSTKLEDSAMYFCASSDMAQLVYGYTFGSGTRLTVV.

V and J are TRBV12-5 and TRBJ1-1, with D maybe TRBD1 (6 bases). CDR1 is LGHNT and CDR2 is FRNRAP in the germline V gene. The CDR3 consists of 13 residues. Trimming cost V 3 bases and J 4 bases, with 9 bases left between them. The CDR3, as DNA: TGTGCTAGTGGTTTACAGGGTAGCACTGAAGCTTTCTTT. It yields the protein CASGLQGSTEAFF. The full variable domain, its missing parts supplied by reference TRBV12-5 and TRBJ1-1, is DARVTQTPRHKVTEMGQEVTMRCQPILGHNTVFWYRQTMMQGLELLAYFRNRAPLDDSGMPKDRFSAEMPDATLATLKIQPSEPRDSAVYFCASGLQGSTEAFFGQGTRLTVV.

A few counts support this clone. V usage is TRBV19 and J usage is TRBJ1-2; D not certain. The V gene's germline CDR1 is LNHDA and CDR2 SQIVND (reference sequence). Trimming removed 10 bases from V and 3 bases from J, with 15 bases in between. There are 13 residues in the CDR3. This CDR3 is CATKDGFDYGYTF. Written as DNA, the CDR3 is TGTGCCACCAAGGACGGATTTGACTATGGCTACACCTTC. Full variable domain (outside the CDR3, taken from reference TRBV19 and TRBJ1-2): DGGITQSPKYLFRKEGQNVTLSCEQNLNHDAMYWYRQDPGQGLRLIYYSQIVNDFQKGDIAEGYSVSREKKESFPLTVTSAQKNPTAFYLCATKDGFDYGYTFGSGTRLTVV.

The chain uses TRBV4-3 and TRBJ1-1; 8 bases are shared with TRBD1. The CDR3 sequence is 13 residues long. V lost 8 bases and J lost 1; bases outside the gene matches: 3. Per germline, CDR1 LGHNA and CDR2 YSLEER. For the CDR3, the DNA is TGCGCCAGCCGCGGACAGGGGAACACTGAAGCTTTCTTT. Protein sequence: CASRGQGNTEAFF.

The V and J genes are TRBV27 and TRBJ1-6; TRBD1 matches 8 bases. The CDR3 sequence is 13 residues long. Trimming cost V 9 bases and J 10 bases; bases outside gene matches: 8. CDR1 is MNHEY, CDR2 SMNVEV, per germline (reference sequence). CDR3 residues: CASRTGGNSPLHF. CDR3 bases: TGTGCCAGTAGAACAGGGGGGAACTCACCCCTCCACTTT.